These 5 T cell receptor beta chains came from one sample sequenced in a study of blood T cell repertoires in COVID-19 (dated by TCRdb to about 2020). The library was made by the immunoSEQ multiplex PCR assay. This is the immuneACCESS table as TCRdb keeps it, with only in-frame sequences that have V and J called. A part of the clones is gone; compared with another copy, unresolved V genes explain less than half, and the rest is unexplained. The table for this sample lists around 210,000 clones; around four fifths of them were counted only once. Of the sample, 0.95% is held by the ten largest clones. The sequenced sample consisted of peripheral blood. Receptor source: a man aged 55 to 69 with COVID-19, enrolled during active disease.

This rearrangement joins TRBV18 to TRBJ2-5, with unresolved D. This CDR3 has 11 amino acids. The V end lost 5 bases, the J end lost 3 bases, and 4 bases lay between the germline ends. Germline V gene sequence: CDR1 KGHSH, CDR2 LQKENI. The CDR3 spells CASSSKETQYF. DNA of the CDR3: TGTGCCAGCTCATCTAAAGAGACCCAGTACTTC.

The count of this clone is one. V gene TRBV9 combines with J gene TRBJ2-5; D might be TRBD1 (5 bases). Germline assignment: CDR1 SGDLS and CDR2 YYNGEE. Trimming removed 0 bases at V and 5 bases at J, with 14 bases between. The CDR3 covers 15 residues. DNA for the CDR3: TGTGCCAGCAGCGTAGGTATGGTACAGGCGGAGACCCAGTACTTC. Translated, it gives CASSVGMVQAETQYF.

Only a few counts were recorded for this clone. This CDR3 reads CASSYSMAANTEAFF. The CDR3 DNA reads TGTGCCAGCAGTTACTCGATGGCTGCGAACACTGAAGCTTTCTTT. This chain joins TRBV6-2 or TRBV6-3 and TRBJ1-1; no reliable D call. Between the trimmed V and J ends, which lost 0 bases and 1 base, there was a span of 9 bases. CDR3 length: 15 amino acids. The V gene's germline CDR1 is MNHEY and CDR2 SVGEGT.

The chain recombines TRBV19 with TRBJ1-4, with 7 bases fitting TRBD1. J was trimmed by 8 bases and V by 11 bases; bases with no gene match: 11. Germline loops: CDR1 LNHDA, CDR2 SQIVND (reference sequence). This CDR3 spans 13 amino acids. The CDR3 here is CASSGTVGEKLFF. The DNA of the CDR3 is TGTGCCTCCTCCGGGACAGTAGGGGAAAAACTGTTTTTT.

This clone was detected only a few times. The CDR3 DNA sequence: TGTGCCAGCAGTTTATCAAATCAAGGAACAGATTCACCCCTCCACTTT. Translation gives CASSLSNQGTDSPLHF. The chain employs TRBV27 and TRBJ1-6; D is ambiguous. Per the germline V gene, CDR1 is MNHEY and CDR2 is SMNVEV (reference sequence). Trimming pared 0 bases from V and 8 bases from J, leaving 14 bases between. This CDR3 is 16 amino acids long.